This record concerns one T cell receptor beta chain sequence. The antigen is not known. Produced via immunoSEQ multiplex PCR; TCRdb's table is partial and in-frame only. Of around 45,000 clones listed, roughly 91% were seen once; the top ten hold roughly two fifths. This CDR3 is built from 13 residues. The V gene lost 4 bases and the J gene lost 8 bases, with 11 bases spanning the gap. Germline V lookup: CDR1 LGHDT, CDR2 YNNKEL (reference sequence). The data belong to a study of T cell responses to AZD1222 COVID-19 vaccine. Whole-study results and caveats: Donors were largely white British and mainly female; clonal diversity was possibly underestimated. The study found Spike-specific TCR breadth and depth rose after two AZD1222 doses. The study reported that nearly half of spike-specific TCRs target unmutated variant regions. It was only a handful of AZD1222 recipients who were seropositive at baseline.

The receptor's source is an adult who received the AZD1222 COVID-19 vaccine. The input for sequencing was peripheral blood, taken 28 days after the second AZD1222 dose. The V call is TRBV3-1 (or the pseudogene TRBV3-2), the J call TRBJ1-4, with a weak D call TRBD1 (5 bases). CDR3 region: CASSPPGLEKLFF. DNA for the CDR3: TGTGCCAGCAGCCCCCCGGGGCTCGAAAAACTGTTTTTT.